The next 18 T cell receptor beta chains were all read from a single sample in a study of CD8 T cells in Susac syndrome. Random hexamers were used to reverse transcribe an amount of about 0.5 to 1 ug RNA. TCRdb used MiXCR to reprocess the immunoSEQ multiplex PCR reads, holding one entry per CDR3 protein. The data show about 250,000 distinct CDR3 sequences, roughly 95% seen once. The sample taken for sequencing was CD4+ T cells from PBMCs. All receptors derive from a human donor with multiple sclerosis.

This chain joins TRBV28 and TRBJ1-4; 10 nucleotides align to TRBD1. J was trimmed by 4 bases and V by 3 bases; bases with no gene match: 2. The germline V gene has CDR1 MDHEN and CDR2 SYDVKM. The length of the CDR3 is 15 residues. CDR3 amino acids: CASSFRDRGNEKLFF. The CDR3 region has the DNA TGTGCCAGCAGTTTCCGGGACAGGGGTAATGAAAAACTGTTTTTT.

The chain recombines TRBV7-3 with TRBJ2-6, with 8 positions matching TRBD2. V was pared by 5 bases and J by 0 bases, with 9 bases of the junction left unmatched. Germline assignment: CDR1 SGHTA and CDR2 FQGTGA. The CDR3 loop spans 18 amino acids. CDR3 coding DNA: TGTGCCAGCAGCCCTCTTTTGGCGGGAGGCTCTGGGGCCAACGTCCTGACTTTC. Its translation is CASSPLLAGGSGANVLTF.

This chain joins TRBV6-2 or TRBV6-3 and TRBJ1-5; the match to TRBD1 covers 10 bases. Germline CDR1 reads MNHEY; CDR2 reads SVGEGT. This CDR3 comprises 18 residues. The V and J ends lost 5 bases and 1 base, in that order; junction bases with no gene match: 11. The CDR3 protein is CASSIHTGTGESNQPQHF. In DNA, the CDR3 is TGTGCCAGCAGTATACACACCGGGACAGGGGAGAGCAATCAGCCCCAGCATTTT.

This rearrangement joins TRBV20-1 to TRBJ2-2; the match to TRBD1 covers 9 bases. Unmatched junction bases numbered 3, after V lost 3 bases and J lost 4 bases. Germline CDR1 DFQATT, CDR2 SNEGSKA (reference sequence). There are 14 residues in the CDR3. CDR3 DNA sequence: TGCAGTGCTAGTGGGACAGGGTCCACCGGGGAGCTGTTTTTT. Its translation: CSASGTGSTGELFF.

CDR3 DNA: TGTGCCACGCAGGGTTACCAAGAGACCCAGTACTTC. Translation: CATQGYQETQYF. V is TRBV19 and J is TRBJ2-5, with D perhaps matching TRBD1 (5 bases). The CDR3 is 12 residues long. Trimming stripped 10 bases from V and 0 bases from J, with 9 bases between. Germline CDR1 and CDR2: LNHDA and SQIVND (reference sequence).

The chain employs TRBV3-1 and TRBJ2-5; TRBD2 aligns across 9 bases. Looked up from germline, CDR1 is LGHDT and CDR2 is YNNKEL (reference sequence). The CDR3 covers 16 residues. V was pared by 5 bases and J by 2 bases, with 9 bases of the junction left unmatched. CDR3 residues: CASSSGGGGEQETQYF. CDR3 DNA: TGTGCCAGCAGCTCAGGAGGCGGGGGGGAGCAAGAGACCCAGTACTTC.

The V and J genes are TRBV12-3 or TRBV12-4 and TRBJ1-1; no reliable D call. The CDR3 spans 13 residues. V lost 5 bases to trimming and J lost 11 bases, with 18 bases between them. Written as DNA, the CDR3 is TGTGCCAGCAGTACGCTGACGGGTCCCCCGGCTTTCTTT. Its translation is CASSTLTGPPAFF.

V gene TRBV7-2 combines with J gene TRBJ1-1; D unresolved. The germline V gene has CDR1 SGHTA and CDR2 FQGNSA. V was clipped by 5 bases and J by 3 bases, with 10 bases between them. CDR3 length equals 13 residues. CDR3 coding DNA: TGTGCCAGCAGCCCCCGTTGGCACACTGAAGCTTTCTTT. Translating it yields CASSPRWHTEAFF.

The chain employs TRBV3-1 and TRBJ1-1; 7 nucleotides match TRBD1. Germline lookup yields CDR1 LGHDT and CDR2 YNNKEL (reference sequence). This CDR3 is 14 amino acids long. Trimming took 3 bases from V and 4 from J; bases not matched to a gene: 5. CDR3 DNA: TGTGCCAGCAGCCAGACCGACAGGGTCACTGAAGCTTTCTTT. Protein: CASSQTDRVTEAFF.

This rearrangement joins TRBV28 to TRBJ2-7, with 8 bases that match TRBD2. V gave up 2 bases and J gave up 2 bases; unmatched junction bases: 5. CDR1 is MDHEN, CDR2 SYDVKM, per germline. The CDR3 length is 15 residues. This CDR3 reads CASSLAGGTPYEQYF. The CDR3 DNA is TGTGCCAGCAGTTTAGCGGGGGGTACCCCCTACGAGCAGTACTTC.

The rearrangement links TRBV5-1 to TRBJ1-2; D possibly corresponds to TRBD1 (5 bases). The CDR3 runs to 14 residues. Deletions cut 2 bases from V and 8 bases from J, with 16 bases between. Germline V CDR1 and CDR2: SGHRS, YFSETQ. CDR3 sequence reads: CASSFGREVYGYTF. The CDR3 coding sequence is TGCGCCAGCAGCTTTGGCAGGGAGGTCTACGGCTACACCTTC. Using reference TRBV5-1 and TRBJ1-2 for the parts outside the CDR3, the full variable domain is KAGVTQTPRYLIKTRGQQVTLSCSPISGHRSVSWYQQTPGQGLQFLFEYFSETQRNKGNFPGRFSGRQFSNSRSEMNVSTLELGDSALYLCASSFGREVYGYTFGSGTRLTVV.

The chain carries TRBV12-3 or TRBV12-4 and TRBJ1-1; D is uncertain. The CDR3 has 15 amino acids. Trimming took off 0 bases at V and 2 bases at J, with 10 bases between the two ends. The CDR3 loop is CASSLAPPSNTEAFF. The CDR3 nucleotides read TGTGCCAGCAGTTTAGCGCCTCCCTCCAACACTGAAGCTTTCTTT.

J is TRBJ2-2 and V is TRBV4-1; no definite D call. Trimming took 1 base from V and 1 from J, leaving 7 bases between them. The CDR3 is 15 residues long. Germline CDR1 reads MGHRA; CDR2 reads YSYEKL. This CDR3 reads CASSQGLLNTGELFF. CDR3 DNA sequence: TGCGCCAGCAGCCAAGGGCTTTTGAACACCGGGGAGCTGTTTTTT.

Here the CDR3 reads CASSSRILDTQETQYF. CDR3 nucleotides: TGTGCCAGCAGCTCCCGTATCCTCGACACTCAAGAGACCCAGTACTTC. The V call is TRBV5-6, the J call TRBJ2-5; D not resolved. Trimming took off 3 bases at V and 2 bases at J, with 17 bases between the two ends. The CDR3 loop spans 16 amino acids. Per germline, CDR1 SGHDT and CDR2 YYEEEE.

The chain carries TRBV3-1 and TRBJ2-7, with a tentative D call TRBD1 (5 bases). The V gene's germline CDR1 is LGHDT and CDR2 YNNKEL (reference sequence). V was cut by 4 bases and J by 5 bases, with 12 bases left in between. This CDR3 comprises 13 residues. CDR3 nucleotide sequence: TGTGCCAGCAGCCGGCAGGGTACCCACGAGCAGTACTTC. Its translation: CASSRQGTHEQYF.

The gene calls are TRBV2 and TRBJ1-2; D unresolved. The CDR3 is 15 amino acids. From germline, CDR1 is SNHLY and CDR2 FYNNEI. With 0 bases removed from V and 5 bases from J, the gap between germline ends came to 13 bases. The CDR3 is CASSEASQKRYGYTF. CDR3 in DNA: TGTGCCAGCAGTGAAGCCTCCCAGAAGAGATATGGCTACACCTTC.

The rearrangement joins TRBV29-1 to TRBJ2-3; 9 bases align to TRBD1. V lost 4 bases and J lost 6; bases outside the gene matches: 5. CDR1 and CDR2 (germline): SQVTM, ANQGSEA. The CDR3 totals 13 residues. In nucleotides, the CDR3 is TGCAGCGTTGCGGGACAGGGTCTTGATACGCAGTATTTT. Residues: CSVAGQGLDTQYF.

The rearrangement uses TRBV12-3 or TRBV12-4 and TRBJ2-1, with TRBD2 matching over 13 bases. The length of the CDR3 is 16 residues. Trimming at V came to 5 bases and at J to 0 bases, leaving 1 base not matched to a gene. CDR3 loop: CASSTSGRASYNEQFF. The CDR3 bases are TGTGCCAGCAGTACTAGCGGGAGGGCCTCCTACAATGAGCAGTTCTTC.